This TCR beta chain was sequenced in a study of blood T cell repertoires in COVID-19 (dated by TCRdb to 2019 to 2021). Concerning the study at large: Samples from collaborators originated in the United States, Italy and Spain and spanned both the acute and convalescent phases of COVID-19. Where available, HLA class I and class II types were taken from metadata supplied by the sample provider and were not determined by assay-based typing. The dataset comprised deeply sampled blood TCRbeta repertoires from subjects exposed to, actively infected with, or recovered from COVID-19. The repertoires were made available in a free public database intended to serve as a resource for research on the immune response to SARS-CoV-2. Samples were obtained from the ongoing ImmuneRACE study (first 160 participants) and from about 1,300 subjects provided by 6 global collaborators. The prospective study material was composed of cDNA or gDNA derived from T cells, B-cell-depleted T cells, or PBMCs. The sample metadata nearly always contained a de-identified subject ID, COVID-19 status, age in years and sex. The research as a whole found: The amount of clinical and demographic metadata varied by source and participant and was provided uncurated.

V drops 4 bases and J drops 4 bases, leaving 16 bases in between. The germline V gene sets CDR1 to MRHNA and CDR2 to SNTAGT. Counted from cysteine to phenylalanine, this CDR3 has 15 amino acids. Only the CDR3 region is kept as DNA, spanning 45 bases read in frame from base 1. Whole blood was collected in K2EDTA tubes by collaborating institutions according to the institutions' own protocols. For TCRbeta analysis, collaborators shipped samples as frozen whole blood, isolated PBMCs, or DNA extracted from either of those sample types. Note on this clone: The antigen this receptor binds is unknown. No clone much larger than this one lies a single base away; base qualities are absent.

TCRbeta CDR3 regions were amplified from genomic DNA using the immunoSEQ Assay, a bias-controlled multiplex PCR. The published analysis was carried out like this. Nucleated cell counts per sample were estimated from amplification of reference gene primers within the assay. To quantify the absolute abundance of each unique TCRbeta CDR3 rearrangement, sequence reads were collapsed and filtered. Productive Simpson clonality was computed per sample as the square root of Simpson's diversity index over productive rearrangements. In its TCRdb copy, this immuneACCESS table keeps in-frame sequences only and misses some clones. Where compared with another copy, unresolved V genes explain less than half of these, and the others have no known cause. V and J calls and clone size are those listed in that table; D and trimming were worked out from the DNA. The sample table records approximately 36,000 clones; around 90% of these occur just once. The ten largest clones capture around 20% of the sample.

Sequenced sample: peripheral blood. The clonotype was recovered from a man aged 55 to 70 with acute or convalescent COVID-19. The sequence joins TRBV6-4 to TRBJ1-2; D gene: possibly TRBD1, on 5 matching bases. The CDR3 reads as follows: CASSAQPDILYGYTF. The nucleotides are TGTGCCAGCAGTGCCCAACCGGACATACTCTATGGCTACACCTTC.